The 11 T cell receptor beta chains presented below share a single source sample, sequenced in a study of blood T cell repertoires in COVID-19. This table comes from immunoSEQ multiplex PCR, and its TCRdb copy is limited to in-frame clones, with some not included. The sample records some 210,000 clones, around four fifths being singletons. Sequenced input: peripheral blood. The receptors shown here come from a human donor in a cohort sampled during active COVID-19.

The chain has TRBV29-1 and TRBJ1-1; no firm D call. In germline, CDR1 is SQVTM, CDR2 ANQGSEA. The CDR3 has 15 residues. V lost 0 bases and J lost 1, with 12 bases in between. The CDR3 is CSVEDLGSGNTEAFF. The CDR3 bases are TGCAGCGTTGAAGATCTGGGGAGTGGGAACACTGAAGCTTTCTTT. The full variable domain, rest sourced from reference TRBV29-1 and TRBJ1-1, is SAVISQKPSRDICQRGTSLTIQCQVDSQVTMMFWYRQQPGQSLTLIATANQGSEATYESGFVIDKFPISRPNLTFSTLTVSNMSPEDSSIYLCSVEDLGSGNTEAFFGQGTRLTVV.

J is TRBJ1-1 and V is TRBV30; D remains unclear. The germline V and J ends were trimmed by 2 bases and 0 bases, with 13 bases remaining between them. CDR1 GTSNPN and CDR2 SVGIG come from the germline V gene (reference sequence). The CDR3 has 15 residues. CDR3 region: CAWSPSGTLNTEAFF. The DNA for the CDR3 is TGTGCCTGGAGTCCCTCGGGAACTCTGAACACTGAAGCTTTCTTT.

This chain links TRBV6-6 with TRBJ2-1, with 10 bases aligning to TRBD2. Germline V CDR1 and CDR2: MNHNY, SVGAGI (reference sequence). The V and J ends lost 7 bases and 8 bases, in that order; junction bases with no gene match: 8. This CDR3 contains 14 residues. CDR3 protein: CASIQRGGGYEQFF. CDR3 DNA sequence: TGTGCCAGCATCCAGCGGGGGGGAGGCTATGAGCAGTTCTTC.

The CDR3 protein is CASSLVGRQETQYF. The CDR3 DNA sequence: TGCGCCAGCAGCTTGGTCGGGAGACAAGAGACCCAGTACTTC. The gene calls are TRBV5-1 and TRBJ2-5, with D possibly matching TRBD2 (6 bases). The CDR3 is 14 residues long. Germline V lookup: CDR1 SGHRS, CDR2 YFSETQ. Trimming took 0 bases from V and 2 from J, leaving 8 bases between them.

This rearrangement joins TRBV11-3 to TRBJ2-1; 7 bases line up with TRBD1. V shed 5 bases and J 7 bases; nucleotides not matched to a gene: 14. The CDR3 totals 16 residues. CDR1 and CDR2 from the germline V gene are SGHNT and YENEEA. The CDR3 coding sequence is TGTGCCAGCAGCATAGGACAGGTGGCGAATCGGAATGAGCAGTTCTTC. Its translation is CASSIGQVANRNEQFF.

This chain connects TRBV28 to TRBJ2-3, with a weak D call TRBD2 (5 bases). V lost 3 bases and J 1 base, leaving 8 bases between the germline ends. The germline CDR1 and CDR2 sequences are MDHEN and SYDVKM. CDR3 length equals 14 residues. The CDR3 sequence: CASSFLAGTDTQYF. The CDR3 DNA reads TGTGCCAGCAGTTTCCTAGCTGGCACAGATACGCAGTATTTT.

V gene TRBV5-4 combines with J gene TRBJ2-7, with 9 bases matching TRBD1. Germline values: CDR1 SGHNT, CDR2 YYREEE (reference sequence). Trimming cost V 5 bases and J 3 bases; bases outside gene matches: 3. There are 13 residues in the CDR3. CDR3 coding DNA: TGTGCCAGCAGGCGACAGGGGGACTACGAGCAGTACTTC. Protein: CASRRQGDYEQYF.

This clone was counted once. V gene TRBV12-3 or TRBV12-4 combines with J gene TRBJ2-1; TRBD2 aligns across 7 bases. Trimming at V came to 4 bases and at J to 9 bases, leaving 6 bases not matched to a gene. CDR3 length: 13 residues. In DNA form, the CDR3 reads TGTGCCAGCAGTTCAGGACTAGTCGTTGAGCAGTTCTTC. It is translated as CASSSGLVVEQFF.

In the case of this clone: The germline gene is not matched at one end of the junction; a read error may be the cause. The chain joins TRBV6-1 to TRBJ1-1, with D possibly matching TRBD1 (6 bases). The CDR3 runs 10 residues. Per germline, CDR1 MNHNS and CDR2 SASEGT. Written as DNA, the CDR3 is TGTGCCAGCAGTGAATTGGCAGGGGCCTTT. Protein product: CASSELAGAF.

In this sample, this clone turned up many times. The chain has TRBV5-1 and TRBJ1-3, with 7 bases fitting TRBD1. Trimming removed 4 bases from V and 4 bases from J; junction bases left unmatched: 11. CDR1 is SGHRS, CDR2 YFSETQ, per germline. CDR3 length equals 16 residues. CDR3 nucleotide sequence: TGCGCCAGCAGCATACAACAAGGGGGCACGGGAAACACCATATATTTT. Amino acids: CASSIQQGGTGNTIYF. Combining the CDR3 with reference TRBV5-1 and TRBJ1-3 gives the whole variable domain KAGVTQTPRYLIKTRGQQVTLSCSPISGHRSVSWYQQTPGQGLQFLFEYFSETQRNKGNFPGRFSGRQFSNSRSEMNVSTLELGDSALYLCASSIQQGGTGNTIYFGEGSWLTVV.

The rearrangement uses TRBV5-6 and TRBJ2-7, with TRBD1 as a possible D gene (5 bases). Germline V gene lookup returns CDR1 SGHDT and CDR2 YYEEEE. The CDR3 runs 13 residues. V was clipped by 4 bases and J by 2 bases, with 10 bases between them. CDR3 nucleotide sequence: TGTGCCAGCAGCAACAGACAGCCCTACGAGCAGTACGTC. Translated: CASSNRQPYEQYV.